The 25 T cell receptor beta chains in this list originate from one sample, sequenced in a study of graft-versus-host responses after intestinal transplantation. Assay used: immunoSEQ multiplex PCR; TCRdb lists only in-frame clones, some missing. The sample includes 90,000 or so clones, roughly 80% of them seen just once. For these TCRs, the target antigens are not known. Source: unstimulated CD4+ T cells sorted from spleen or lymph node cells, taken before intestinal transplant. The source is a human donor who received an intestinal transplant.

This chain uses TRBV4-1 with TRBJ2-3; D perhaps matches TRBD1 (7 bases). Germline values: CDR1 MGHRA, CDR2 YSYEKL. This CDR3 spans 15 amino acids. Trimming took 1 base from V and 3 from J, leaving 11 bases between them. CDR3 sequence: CASSQGRGLTDTQYF. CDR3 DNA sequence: TGCGCCAGCAGCCAAGGGAGGGGGCTAACAGATACGCAGTATTTT.

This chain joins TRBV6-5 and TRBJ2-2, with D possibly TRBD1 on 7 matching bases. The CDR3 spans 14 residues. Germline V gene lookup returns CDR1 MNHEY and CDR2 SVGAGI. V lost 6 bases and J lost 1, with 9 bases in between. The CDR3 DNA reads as TGTGCCAGCAGCCAGGGGGGGAACACCGGGGAGCTGTTTTTT. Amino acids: CASSQGGNTGELFF.

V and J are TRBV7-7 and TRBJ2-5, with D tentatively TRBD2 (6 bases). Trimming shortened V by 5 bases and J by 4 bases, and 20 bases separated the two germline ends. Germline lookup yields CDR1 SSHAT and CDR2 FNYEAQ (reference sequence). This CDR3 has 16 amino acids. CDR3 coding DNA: TGTGCCAGCAGCAGAGGCCGGTCGCGGGGAGTAGAGACCCAGTACTTC. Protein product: CASSRGRSRGVETQYF.

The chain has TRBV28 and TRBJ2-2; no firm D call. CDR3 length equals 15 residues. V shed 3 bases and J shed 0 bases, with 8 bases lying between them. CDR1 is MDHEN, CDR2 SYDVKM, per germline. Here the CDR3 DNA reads TGTGCCAGCAGTTTGCACACGACGAACACCGGGGAGCTGTTTTTT. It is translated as CASSLHTTNTGELFF.

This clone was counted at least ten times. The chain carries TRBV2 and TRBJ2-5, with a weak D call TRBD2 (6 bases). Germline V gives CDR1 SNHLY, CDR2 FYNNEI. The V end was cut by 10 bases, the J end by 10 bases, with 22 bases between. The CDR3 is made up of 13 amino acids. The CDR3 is CATIADGAGDQYF. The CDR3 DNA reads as TGTGCCACCATAGCGGATGGGGCCGGGGACCAGTACTTC. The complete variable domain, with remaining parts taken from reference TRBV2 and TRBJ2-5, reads EPEVTQTPSHQVTQMGQEVILRCVPISNHLYFYWYRQILGQKVEFLVSFYNNEISEKSEIFDDQFSVERPDGSNFTLKIRSTKLEDSAMYFCATIADGAGDQYFGPGTRLLVL.

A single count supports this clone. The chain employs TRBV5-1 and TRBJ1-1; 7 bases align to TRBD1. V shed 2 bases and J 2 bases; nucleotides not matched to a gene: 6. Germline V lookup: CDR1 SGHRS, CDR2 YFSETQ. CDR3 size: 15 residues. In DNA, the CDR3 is TGCGCCAGCAGCTTCAGGACAGGAATTAACACTGAAGCTTTCTTT. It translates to CASSFRTGINTEAFF. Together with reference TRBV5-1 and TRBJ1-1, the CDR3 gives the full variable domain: KAGVTQTPRYLIKTRGQQVTLSCSPISGHRSVSWYQQTPGQGLQFLFEYFSETQRNKGNFPGRFSGRQFSNSRSEMNVSTLELGDSALYLCASSFRTGINTEAFFGQGTRLTVV.

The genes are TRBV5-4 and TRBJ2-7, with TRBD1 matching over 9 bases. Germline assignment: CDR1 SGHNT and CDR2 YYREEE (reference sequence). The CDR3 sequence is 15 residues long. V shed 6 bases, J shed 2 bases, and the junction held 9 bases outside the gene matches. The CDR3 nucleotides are TGTGCCAGCACACCTGGACAGGGGATAACCTACGAGCAGTACTTC. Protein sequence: CASTPGQGITYEQYF. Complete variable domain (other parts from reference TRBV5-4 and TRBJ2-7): ETGVTQSPTHLIKTRGQQVTLRCSSQSGHNTVSWYQQALGQGPQFIFQYYREEENGRGNFPPRFSGLQFPNYSSELNVNALELDDSALYLCASTPGQGITYEQYFGPGTRLTVT.

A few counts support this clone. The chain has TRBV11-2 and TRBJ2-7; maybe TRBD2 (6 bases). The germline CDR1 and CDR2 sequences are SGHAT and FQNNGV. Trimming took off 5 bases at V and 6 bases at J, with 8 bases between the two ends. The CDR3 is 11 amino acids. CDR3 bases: TGTGCCAGCAGCCAGGGAGGCGAGCAGTACTTC. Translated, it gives CASSQGGEQYF. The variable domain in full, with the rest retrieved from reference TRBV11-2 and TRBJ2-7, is EAGVAQSPRYKIIEKRQSVAFWCNPISGHATLYWYQQILGQGPKLLIQFQNNGVVDDSQLPKDRFSAERLKGVDSTLKIQPAKLEDSAVYLCASSQGGEQYFGPGTRLTVT.

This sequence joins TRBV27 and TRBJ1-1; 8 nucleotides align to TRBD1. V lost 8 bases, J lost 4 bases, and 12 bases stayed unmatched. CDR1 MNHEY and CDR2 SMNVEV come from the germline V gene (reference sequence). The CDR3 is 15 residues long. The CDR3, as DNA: TGTGCCAGCGCCCCAATGACAGGGGCGGGCACTGAAGCTTTCTTT. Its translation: CASAPMTGAGTEAFF.

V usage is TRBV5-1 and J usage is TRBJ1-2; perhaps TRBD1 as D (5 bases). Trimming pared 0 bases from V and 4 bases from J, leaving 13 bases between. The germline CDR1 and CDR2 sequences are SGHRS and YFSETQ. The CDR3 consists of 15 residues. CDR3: CASSLEFGAAYGYTF. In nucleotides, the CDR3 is TGCGCCAGCAGCTTGGAATTTGGGGCCGCCTATGGCTACACCTTC.

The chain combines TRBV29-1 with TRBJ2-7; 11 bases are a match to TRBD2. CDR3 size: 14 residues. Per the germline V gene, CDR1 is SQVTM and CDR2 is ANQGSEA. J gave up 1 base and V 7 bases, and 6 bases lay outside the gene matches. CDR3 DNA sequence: TGCAGCGGATCCGGGACTAGCGGATCCTACGAGCAGTACTTC. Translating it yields CSGSGTSGSYEQYF.

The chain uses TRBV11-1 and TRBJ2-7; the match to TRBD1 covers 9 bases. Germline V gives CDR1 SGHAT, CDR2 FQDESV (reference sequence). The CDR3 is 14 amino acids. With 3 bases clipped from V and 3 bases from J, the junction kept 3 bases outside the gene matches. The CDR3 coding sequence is TGTGCCAGCAGCTTGAGGACAGGGGTCTACGAGCAGTACTTC. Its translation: CASSLRTGVYEQYF.

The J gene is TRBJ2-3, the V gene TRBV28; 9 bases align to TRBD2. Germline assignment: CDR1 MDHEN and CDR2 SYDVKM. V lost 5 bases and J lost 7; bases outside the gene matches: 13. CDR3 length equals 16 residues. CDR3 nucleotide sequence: TGTGCCAGCAGTGGGTTGGGGCGGGGGGGCGGGAATACGCAGTATTTT. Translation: CASSGLGRGGGNTQYF. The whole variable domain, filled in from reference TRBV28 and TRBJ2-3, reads DVKVTQSSRYLVKRTGEKVFLECVQDMDHENMFWYRQDPGLGLRLIYFSYDVKMKEKGDIPEGYSVSREKKERFSLILESASTNQTSMYLCASSGLGRGGGNTQYFGPGTRLTVL.

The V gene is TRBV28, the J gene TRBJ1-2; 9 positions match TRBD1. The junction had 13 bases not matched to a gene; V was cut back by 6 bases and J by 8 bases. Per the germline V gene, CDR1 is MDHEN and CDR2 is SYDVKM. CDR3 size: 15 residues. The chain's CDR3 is CASSDGQGMAKGYTF. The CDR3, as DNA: TGTGCCAGCAGCGATGGACAGGGGATGGCTAAGGGCTACACCTTC.

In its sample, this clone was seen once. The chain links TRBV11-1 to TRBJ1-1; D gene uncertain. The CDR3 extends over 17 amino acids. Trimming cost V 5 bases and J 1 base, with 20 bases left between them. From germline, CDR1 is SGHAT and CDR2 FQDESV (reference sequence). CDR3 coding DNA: TGTGCCAGCAGCCGAACCGGAGGGCAAAATCGGAACACTGAAGCTTTCTTT. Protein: CASSRTGGQNRNTEAFF.

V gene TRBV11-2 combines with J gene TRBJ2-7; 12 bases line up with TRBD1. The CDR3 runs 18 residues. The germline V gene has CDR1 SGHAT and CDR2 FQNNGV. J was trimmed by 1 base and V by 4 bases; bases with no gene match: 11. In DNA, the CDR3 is TGTGCCAGCAGCTATAGCCCGGGGACAGGGGGCAGTTCCTACGAGCAGTACTTC. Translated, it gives CASSYSPGTGGSSYEQYF.

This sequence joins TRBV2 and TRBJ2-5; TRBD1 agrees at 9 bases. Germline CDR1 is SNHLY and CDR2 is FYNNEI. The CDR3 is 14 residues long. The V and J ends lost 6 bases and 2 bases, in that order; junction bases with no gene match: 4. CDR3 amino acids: CASSVDRGQETQYF. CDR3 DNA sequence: TGTGCCAGCAGCGTTGACAGGGGGCAAGAGACCCAGTACTTC. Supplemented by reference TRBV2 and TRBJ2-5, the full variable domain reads EPEVTQTPSHQVTQMGQEVILRCVPISNHLYFYWYRQILGQKVEFLVSFYNNEISEKSEIFDDQFSVERPDGSNFTLKIRSTKLEDSAMYFCASSVDRGQETQYFGPGTRLLVL.

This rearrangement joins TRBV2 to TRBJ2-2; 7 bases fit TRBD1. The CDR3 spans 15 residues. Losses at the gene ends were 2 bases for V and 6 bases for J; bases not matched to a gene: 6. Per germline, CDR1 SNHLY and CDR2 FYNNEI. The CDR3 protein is CASSEYGTAAGELFF. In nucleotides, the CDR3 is TGTGCCAGCAGTGAATACGGGACAGCGGCCGGGGAGCTGTTTTTT. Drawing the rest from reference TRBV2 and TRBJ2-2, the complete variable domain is EPEVTQTPSHQVTQMGQEVILRCVPISNHLYFYWYRQILGQKVEFLVSFYNNEISEKSEIFDDQFSVERPDGSNFTLKIRSTKLEDSAMYFCASSEYGTAAGELFFGEGSRLTVL.

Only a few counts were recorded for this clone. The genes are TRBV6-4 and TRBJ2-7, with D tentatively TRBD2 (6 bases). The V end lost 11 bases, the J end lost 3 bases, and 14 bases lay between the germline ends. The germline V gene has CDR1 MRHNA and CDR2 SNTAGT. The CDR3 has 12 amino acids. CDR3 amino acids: CAFRDSSYEQYF. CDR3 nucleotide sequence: TGTGCCTTCCGGGACTCGAGCTACGAGCAGTACTTC.

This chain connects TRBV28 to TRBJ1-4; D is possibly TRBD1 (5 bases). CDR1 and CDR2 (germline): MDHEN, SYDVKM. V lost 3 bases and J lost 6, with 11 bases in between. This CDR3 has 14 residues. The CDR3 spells CASSFGGNDEKLFF. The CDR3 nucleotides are TGTGCCAGCAGTTTCGGGGGTAATGATGAAAAACTGTTTTTT.

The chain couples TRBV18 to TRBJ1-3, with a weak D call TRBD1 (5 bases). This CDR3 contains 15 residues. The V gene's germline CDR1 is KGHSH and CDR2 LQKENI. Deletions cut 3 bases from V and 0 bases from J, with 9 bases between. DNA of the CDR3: TGTGCCAGCTCACCTGACAGAAGCTCTGGAAACACCATATATTTT. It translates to CASSPDRSSGNTIYF.

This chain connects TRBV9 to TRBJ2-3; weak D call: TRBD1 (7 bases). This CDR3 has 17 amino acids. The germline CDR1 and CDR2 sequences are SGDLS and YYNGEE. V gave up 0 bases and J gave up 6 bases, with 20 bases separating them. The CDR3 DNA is TGTGCCAGCAGCGTAGCAAGCCCGGGGGCGGGACAGGATACGCAGTATTTT. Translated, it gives CASSVASPGAGQDTQYF.

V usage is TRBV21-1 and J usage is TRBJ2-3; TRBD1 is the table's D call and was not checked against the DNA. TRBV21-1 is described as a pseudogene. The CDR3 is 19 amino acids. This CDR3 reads CASSKDGDRVSRCTDTQYF. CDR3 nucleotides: TGTGCCAGCAGCAAAGACGGGGACAGGGTCAGCCGTTGCACAGATACGCAGTATTTT.

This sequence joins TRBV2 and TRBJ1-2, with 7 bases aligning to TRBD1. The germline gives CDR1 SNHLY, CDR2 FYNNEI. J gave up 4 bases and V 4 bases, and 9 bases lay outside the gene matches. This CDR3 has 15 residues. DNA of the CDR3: TGTGCCAGCAGTGCCCTCATGACAGGGATCTATGGCTACACCTTC. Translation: CASSALMTGIYGYTF.

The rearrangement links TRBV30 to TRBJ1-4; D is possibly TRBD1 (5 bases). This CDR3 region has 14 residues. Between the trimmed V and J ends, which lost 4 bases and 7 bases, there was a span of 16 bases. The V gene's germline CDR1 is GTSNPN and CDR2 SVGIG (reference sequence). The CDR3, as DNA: TGTGCCTGGAATGTACTTAGGGGAGGTGAAAAACTGTTTTTT. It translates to CAWNVLRGGEKLFF.